This T cell receptor beta chain was recorded in a study of blood T cells in healthy people across ages. CDR1 SNHLY and CDR2 FYNNEI come from the germline V gene. The CDR3 is 14 amino acids. Trimming cost V 5 bases and J 2 bases, with 12 bases left between them. A J-beta primer mix and a sample-barcoded 5' primer were used in a second PCR of roughly 6 to 12 cycles. TCRdb re-called the 5' RACE reads with MiXCR, one entry per CDR3 protein. The table shows more than 1.4 million distinct CDR3 sequences, with approximately 42% occurring only once. This clonotype was observed a few times. The rearrangement uses TRBV2 and TRBJ1-2, with D possibly being TRBD1 (5 bases). The clonotype was recovered from a woman aged 18 to 35 in good health. Sequencing input: blood. CDR3 DNA sequence: TGTGCCAGCAGTTTTTCCGGGGGGAACTATGGCTACACCTTC. Residues: CASSFSGGNYGYTF.